A selection of T cell receptor beta chains follows, all from one sample in a study of vaccination effects on CD4 cells after COVID-19. Repertoires were generated with immunoSEQ multiplex PCR, while TCRdb's copy carries only in-frame clones and drops some. The sample lists about 37,000 clones, approximately 75% seen once, with roughly 3.1% in the top ten. Antigens for these TCRs are unknown. This specimen was CD4+ T cells from PBMCs cultured without peptide, taken before COVID-19 vaccination. Receptors originate from a human donor who received a COVID-19 vaccine. Each CDR3 is given with its conserved first and last residue. D genes are given only for firm matches. Rows may omit the clone size; those that give it use once, few, many or a size class.

size: few
D: TRBD1
J: TRBJ1-3
V: TRBV28
CDR3: CASSFTGGAGNTIYF
DNA: TGTGCCAGCAGTTTTACAGGGGGCGCTGGAAACACCATATATTTT

size: -
D: -
J: TRBJ1-1
V: TRBV5-1
CDR3: CASSLVQGSNTEAFF
DNA: TGCGCCAGCAGCTTGGTACAGGGCTCGAACACTGAAGCTTTCTTT

size: once
D: -
J: TRBJ1-2
V: TRBV21-1
CDR3: CASSKAGGGTYQNGYTF
DNA: TGTGCCAGCAGCAAAGCCGGAGGGGGAACCTACCAGAATGGCTACACCTTC

size: once
D: TRBD1
J: TRBJ2-7
V: TRBV20-1
CDR3: CSASRDRDEQYF
DNA: TGCAGTGCTAGTAGGGACAGGGACGAGCAGTACTTC

size: -
D: TRBD2
J: TRBJ2-1
V: TRBV25-1
CDR3: CASSESGGPLGQFF
DNA: TGTGCCAGCAGTGAAAGCGGGGGGCCCCTCGGGCAGTTCTTC

size: -
D: TRBD2
J: TRBJ2-7
V: TRBV9
CDR3: CASSVSLAGLAEQYF
DNA: TGTGCCAGCAGCGTGTCCCTAGCGGGATTGGCCGAGCAGTACTTC

size: -
D: -
J: TRBJ1-4
V: TRBV7-8
CDR3: CASSFSARGEKLFF
DNA: TGTGCCAGCAGCTTCTCGGCCCGGGGTGAAAAACTGTTTTTT

size: few
D: -
J: TRBJ1-6
V: TRBV28
CDR3: CASLDGVSGIFFNSPLHF
DNA: TGTGCCAGCCTTGACGGGGTCTCAGGGATATTCTTTAATTCACCCCTCCACTTT

size: -
D: TRBD1
J: TRBJ1-2
V: TRBV18
CDR3: CASSPNGQGNGYTF
DNA: TGTGCCAGCTCACCTAACGGACAGGGAAATGGCTACACCTTC

size: -
D: -
J: TRBJ2-5
V: TRBV5-4
CDR3: CASSLTRGSPLQETQYF
DNA: TGTGCCAGCAGCTTAACGCGGGGATCTCCCCTACAAGAGACCCAGTACTTC

size: -
D: TRBD1
J: TRBJ2-1
V: TRBV10-3
CDR3: CAISEAFGTGSSEQFF
DNA: TGTGCCATCAGTGAGGCATTTGGGACAGGGAGTAGTGAGCAGTTCTTC

size: once
D: -
J: TRBJ2-3
V: TRBV28
CDR3: CASSFMGVVNTQYF
DNA: TGTGCCAGCAGTTTTATGGGGGTTGTGAATACGCAGTATTTT

size: -
D: TRBD2
J: TRBJ2-5
V: TRBV6-2/TRBV6-3
CDR3: CASSFPIVAGGLGQETQYF
DNA: TGTGCCAGCAGTTTCCCCATTGTAGCGGGGGGGCTGGGCCAAGAGACCCAGTACTTC

size: -
D: TRBD1
J: TRBJ1-5
V: TRBV30
CDR3: CAWSDRGPNQPQHF
DNA: TGTGCCTGGAGTGACAGGGGGCCCAATCAGCCCCAGCATTTT

size: -
D: TRBD1
J: TRBJ2-1
V: TRBV7-7
CDR3: CASSPHPPGQGSNEQFF
DNA: TGTGCTAGCAGCCCCCACCCCCCGGGACAGGGGTCCAATGAGCAGTTCTTC

size: -
D: TRBD1
J: TRBJ1-3
V: TRBV5-3
CDR3: CARSPKKRRGNGNTIYF
DNA: TGTGCCAGAAGCCCGAAAAAACGCAGGGGGAATGGAAACACCATATATTTT

size: -
D: -
J: TRBJ2-7
V: TRBV5-1
CDR3: CASTHGPRYEQYF
DNA: TGCGCCAGCACCCACGGGCCTCGTTACGAGCAGTACTTC

size: -
D: -
J: TRBJ1-1
V: TRBV21-1
CDR3: CASSKALWVRSTEAFF
DNA: TGTGCCAGCAGCAAAGCGCTTTGGGTCAGATCCACTGAAGCTTTCTTT

size: -
D: TRBD2
J: TRBJ2-5
V: TRBV19
CDR3: CASSSPGLGETQYF
DNA: TGTGCCAGTAGTTCTCCGGGACTAGGAGAGACCCAGTACTTC

size: -
D: TRBD1
J: TRBJ2-2
V: TRBV3-1/TRBV3-2
CDR3: CASSRGQGGLFF
DNA: TGTGCCAGCAGCCGGGGACAGGGAGGGCTGTTTTTT

size: few
D: -
J: TRBJ1-2
V: TRBV2
CDR3: CASSEMGLYGYTF
DNA: TGTGCCAGCAGTGAAATGGGCCTCTATGGCTACACCTTC

size: -
D: TRBD1
J: TRBJ1-6
V: TRBV19
CDR3: CASRGQGDSPLHF
DNA: TGTGCCAGTAGAGGACAGGGGGATTCACCCCTCCACTTT

size: large
D: -
J: TRBJ1-1
V: TRBV7-2
CDR3: CASSLEQNQQAFF
DNA: TGTGCCAGCAGCTTAGAACAGAATCAACAAGCTTTCTTT